One sample yielded the 18 T cell receptor beta chains listed below, sequenced in a study of blood T cell repertoires in COVID-19. Method: immunoSEQ multiplex PCR; TCRdb's copy keeps in-frame clones and lacks some. This sample has roughly 220,000 clones, with about 88% found just once. The material sequenced was PBMCs or T cells enriched from blood (not recorded which). The receptor source for this set is a woman aged 25 to 39 who had recovered from COVID-19.

The chain recombines TRBV7-4 with TRBJ1-1; D unresolved. This CDR3 is built from 15 residues. CDR1 and CDR2 (germline): SGHVT, SQSDAQ. Trimming took 1 base from V and 1 from J, leaving 10 bases between them. CDR3 loop: CASSLEGARNTEAFF. Here the CDR3 DNA reads TGTGCCAGCAGCTTAGAAGGCGCTAGGAACACTGAAGCTTTCTTT. Filled out from reference TRBV7-4 and TRBJ1-1, the complete variable domain reads GAGVSQSPRYKVAKRGRDVALRCDSISGHVTLYWYRQTLGQGSEVLTYSQSDAQRDKSGRPSGRFSAERPERSVSTLKIQRTEQGDSAVYLCASSLEGARNTEAFFGQGTRLTVV.

This chain joins TRBV18 and TRBJ2-2; D unclear. This CDR3 comprises 11 residues. Trimming left V 8 bases short and J 4 bases short, with 5 bases between. Germline V gives CDR1 KGHSH, CDR2 LQKENI. CDR3 sequence reads: CASASTGELFF. As DNA, the CDR3 is TGTGCCAGCGCGAGCACCGGGGAGCTGTTTTTT. Filled out from reference TRBV18 and TRBJ2-2, the complete variable domain reads NAGVMQNPRHLVRRRGQEARLRCSPMKGHSHVYWYRQLPEEGLKFMVYLQKENIIDESGMPKERFSAEFPKEGPSILRIQQVVRGDSAAYFCASASTGELFFGEGSRLTVL.

V gene TRBV7-6 combines with J gene TRBJ2-3, with a tentative D call TRBD1 (5 bases). V was clipped by 0 bases and J by 6 bases, with 10 bases between them. Germline loops: CDR1 SGHVS, CDR2 FNYEAQ. The CDR3 is 14 residues long. The CDR3 DNA reads TGTGCCAGCAGCTTAGCGGGGCGAGAGGATACGCAGTATTTT. Its protein is CASSLAGREDTQYF.

The J gene is TRBJ2-5, the V gene TRBV9; TRBD1 agrees at 11 bases. Per germline, CDR1 SGDLS and CDR2 YYNGEE. J gave up 5 bases and V 3 bases, and 9 bases lay outside the gene matches. The CDR3 covers 16 residues. The CDR3 is CASSDPGQGARETQYF. In DNA, the CDR3 is TGTGCCAGCAGCGACCCCGGACAGGGGGCACGGGAGACCCAGTACTTC.

The chain couples TRBV6-5 to TRBJ2-5; perhaps TRBD2 as D (6 bases). Trimming removed 5 bases from V and 1 base from J, with 14 bases in between. In germline, CDR1 is MNHEY, CDR2 SVGAGI. The length of the CDR3 is 15 residues. The CDR3 nucleotides are TGTGCCAGCAGTCGACTAGTAGGGACCCAAGAGACCCAGTACTTC. It translates to CASSRLVGTQETQYF.

The chain is built from TRBV19 and TRBJ1-1; D ambiguous. The CDR3 loop spans 13 amino acids. The germline V gene encodes CDR1 LNHDA and CDR2 SQIVND (reference sequence). The CDR3 sequence is CASGFGGNTEAFF. DNA of the CDR3: TGTGCTTCCGGATTTGGCGGGAACACTGAAGCTTTCTTT.

V gene TRBV27 combines with J gene TRBJ1-1; no clear D gene. The germline CDR1 and CDR2 sequences are MNHEY and SMNVEV (reference sequence). Trimming removed 0 bases from V and 8 bases from J, with 13 bases in between. CDR3 length equals 14 residues. The CDR3 sequence: CASSLSNRRDEAFF. The CDR3 nucleotides are TGTGCCAGCAGTTTATCGAACAGACGAGACGAAGCTTTCTTT.

The rearrangement links TRBV11-1 to TRBJ2-3; the match to TRBD1 covers 7 bases. Germline V gene data show CDR1 as SGHAT and CDR2 as FQDESV (reference sequence). The CDR3 loop spans 14 amino acids. Germline trimming cut 5 bases from V and 5 bases from J; bases unmatched to any gene: 7. The CDR3 spells CASSEGARRDTQYF. The CDR3 DNA reads TGTGCCAGCAGCGAGGGGGCGAGAAGAGATACGCAGTATTTT.

This clone was detected only once. V and J are TRBV29-1 and TRBJ2-1; 8 positions match TRBD2. V was pared by 5 bases and J by 3 bases, with 6 bases of the junction left unmatched. Germline CDR1 and CDR2: SQVTM and ANQGSEA. This CDR3 region has 14 residues. The CDR3 spells CSVPGTRDYNEQFF. The CDR3 DNA reads TGCAGCGTTCCAGGGACTAGGGACTACAATGAGCAGTTCTTC.

This chain links TRBV5-4 with TRBJ2-7; no clear D gene. Germline V gene sequence: CDR1 SGHNT, CDR2 YYREEE (reference sequence). The CDR3 totals 13 residues. With 0 bases removed from V and 5 bases from J, the gap between germline ends came to 9 bases. This chain's CDR3 is CASSLGRGDEQYF. CDR3 nucleotide sequence: TGTGCCAGCAGCTTGGGGCGAGGCGACGAGCAGTACTTC.

The table lists this clone with a count of one. The chain is built from TRBV27 and TRBJ2-7; tentative D call: TRBD2 (6 bases). Per germline, CDR1 MNHEY and CDR2 SMNVEV (reference sequence). There are 13 residues in the CDR3. V gave up 5 bases and J gave up 3 bases, with 11 bases separating them. CDR3 in amino acids: CASSTQAGYEQYF. The CDR3 nucleotides are TGTGCCAGCAGTACCCAAGCGGGCTACGAGCAGTACTTC.

The CDR3 loop is CASSIAAGLTRDTQYF. The CDR3 DNA follows: TGTGCCAGTAGTATAGCCGCAGGGTTAACCCGAGATACGCAGTATTTT. The chain links TRBV19 to TRBJ2-3; maybe TRBD1 (5 bases). Germline V gene sequence: CDR1 LNHDA, CDR2 SQIVND (reference sequence). This CDR3 region has 16 residues. Trimming removed 1 base at V and 5 bases at J, with 16 bases between.

This clone was seen just once. This chain uses TRBV5-1 with TRBJ2-3; 7 nucleotides line up with TRBD2. J gave up 2 bases and V 4 bases, and 7 bases lay outside the gene matches. The germline CDR1 and CDR2 sequences are SGHRS and YFSETQ. The CDR3 sequence is 15 residues long. CDR3 DNA: TGCGCCAGCAGCCAGGGAGGGTATTCCACAGATACGCAGTATTTT. Translated, it gives CASSQGGYSTDTQYF. Full variable domain (remainder filled in from reference TRBV5-1 and TRBJ2-3): KAGVTQTPRYLIKTRGQQVTLSCSPISGHRSVSWYQQTPGQGLQFLFEYFSETQRNKGNFPGRFSGRQFSNSRSEMNVSTLELGDSALYLCASSQGGYSTDTQYFGPGTRLTVL.

The chain combines TRBV15 with TRBJ1-2; 9 bases fit TRBD1. The CDR3 is 14 residues long. Germline CDR1 and CDR2: LNHNV and YYDKDF (reference sequence). V shed 3 bases, J shed 5 bases, and the junction held 4 bases outside the gene matches. This CDR3 reads CATSRGDRVYGYTF. In DNA form, the CDR3 reads TGTGCCACCAGCAGGGGGGACAGGGTTTATGGCTACACCTTC.

The chain links TRBV7-9 to TRBJ2-1; 13 bases are a match to TRBD2. There are 16 residues in the CDR3. The junction had 10 bases not matched to a gene; V was cut back by 4 bases and J by 10 bases. Germline lookup yields CDR1 SEHNR and CDR2 FQNEAQ (reference sequence). CDR3 protein: CASSSGTSGVIGEQFF. The CDR3 DNA follows: TGTGCCAGCAGCTCAGGGACTAGCGGGGTCATAGGGGAGCAGTTCTTC.

The gene calls are TRBV5-6 and TRBJ2-6; D might be TRBD1 (5 bases). Looked up from germline, CDR1 is SGHDT and CDR2 is YYEEEE. The CDR3 has 17 residues. Trimming left V 1 base short and J 0 bases short, with 11 bases between. In DNA form, the CDR3 reads TGTGCCAGCAGCTTGATACAGGACATCTCTGGGGCCAACGTCCTGACTTTC. This encodes CASSLIQDISGANVLTF.

This clone was counted a few times. V is TRBV2 and J is TRBJ1-1; D unresolved. V lost 6 bases and J 0 bases, leaving 14 bases between the germline ends. Germline-derived CDR1 and CDR2 are SNHLY and FYNNEI. The CDR3 loop spans 15 amino acids. For the CDR3, the DNA is TGTGCCAGCAGGCAAGGACTCGTCATGAACACTGAAGCTTTCTTT. The encoded protein is CASRQGLVMNTEAFF.

This sequence joins TRBV6-4 and TRBJ2-4; 10 bases are shared with TRBD1. There are 16 residues in the CDR3. CDR1 and CDR2 from the germline V gene are MRHNA and SNTAGT. The junction had 4 bases not matched to a gene; V was cut back by 1 base and J by 4 bases. The CDR3 nucleotides are TGTGCCAGCAGTGACTACCGGGACAGGGGTAAAAACATTCAGTACTTC. This codes for CASSDYRDRGKNIQYF.